The text below deals with one T cell receptor (beta chain). Its antigen remains unknown. This entry is derived from a study of blood T cells in healthy people across ages. Study-level points and caveats: When set beside aged donors, long-lived donors presented more naive CD4+ cells and higher diversity.

The authors ran a second PCR of roughly 6 to 12 cycles using a sample-barcoded 5' primer and a J-beta primer mix. Using its own MiXCR run on the 5' RACE reads, TCRdb lists one record per CDR3 protein. The profile shows roughly 790,000 distinct CDR3 sequences, more than 40% of them singletons. The sequencing sample was made of blood. This clonotype originated in a woman aged 55-75 years in good health.

CDR3 residues: CSAEGVGGADEQFF. The CDR3 DNA follows: TGCAGTGCGGAGGGGGTAGGGGGGGCCGATGAGCAGTTCTTC. The chain joins TRBV20-1 to TRBJ2-1; TRBD2 is a possible D gene (7 bases). Germline assignment: CDR1 DFQATT and CDR2 SNEGSKA (reference sequence). Trimming took 6 bases from V and 8 from J, leaving 20 bases between them. The CDR3 covers 14 residues.